The clone carrying this T cell receptor (beta chain) appeared many times. This entry is derived from a study of spatial heterogeneity in lung cancer. At the level of the study: In cases with available follow-up PBMC samples, these were sequenced at a median of roughly 24 months after resection. Raw reads showed each unique TCR and UMI combination turning up more than ten times on average.

On each TCR cDNA molecule, a unique molecular identifier was present. TCRdb reanalysed the 5' RACE reads using MiXCR and keeps one entry per CDR3 protein. Of under 20,000 distinct CDR3 sequences listed, about 9% are singletons. The CDR3 is 15 residues long. The germline V gene has CDR1 MNHEY and CDR2 SVGAGI. Trimming removed 5 bases at V and 6 bases at J, with 17 bases between. The time point: blood at routine non-recurrence follow-up after resection. Sequencing was performed on whole RNA extracted from tumor and nontumor lung tissue, or from frozen PBMC, and the material was left unsorted. The V call is TRBV6-5, the J call TRBJ2-1; possibly TRBD2 for D (6 bases). The sample was PBMCs, taken at follow-up. The sequence derives from a male donor with early-stage non-small cell lung cancer. The CDR3, as DNA: TGTGCCAGCAGTAAACCGACTAGTAGGTTCAATGAGCAGTTCTTC. This gives the protein CASSKPTSRFNEQFF.